This T cell receptor beta chain is drawn from a study of regulatory T cells in long-lasting Graves disease. Time point in this sample: persistent/refractory GD, antithyroid drugs over 5 years with positive TRAb. Making the TCR library involved RNA that had been extracted from PBMCs. Building of the TCR beta libraries involved iRepertoire HTBI primers and Arm-PCR of CDR3 regions. TCRdb reanalysed the multiplex PCR reads using MiXCR and keeps one entry per CDR3 protein. The data contain a few hundred thousand distinct CDR3 sequences, roughly 24% of them singletons. Germline values: CDR1 WNHNN, CDR2 SYGVQD (reference sequence). The CDR3 is 16 residues long. Trimming stripped 0 bases from V and 0 bases from J, with 9 bases between. This clonotype was counted a few times.

The TCR comes from a woman between 40 and 55 years old with Graves disease. Sequenced here: peripheral blood mononuclear cells (PBMCs), sampled when the disease was refractory, from a patient treated with antithyroid drugs. The gene calls are TRBV10-1 and TRBJ1-3; D gene unclear. The CDR3 coding sequence is TGCGCCAGCAGTGAGTCAGCAACAAGCTCTGGAAACACCATATATTTT. It yields the protein CASSESATSSGNTIYF.